These 22 T cell receptor beta chains were all obtained from the same sample, sequenced in a study of cytomegalovirus exposure and HLA in healthy donors. Primers: 60 Vbeta forward and 13 Jbeta reverse. Generated by immunoSEQ multiplex PCR, the TCRdb table keeps only in-frame clones and is missing some. The sample's table shows roughly 57,000 clones. Material for sequencing was PBMCs. These receptors all come from a woman aged 25 to 39 in good health and CMV-seropositive.

The chain employs TRBV27 and TRBJ2-7, with 10 bases fitting TRBD2. Germline trimming cut 3 bases from V and 7 bases from J; bases unmatched to any gene: 9. This CDR3 is 15 amino acids long. Germline assignment: CDR1 MNHEY and CDR2 SMNVEV (reference sequence). The CDR3 sequence: CASSLASGGFEEQYF. As DNA, the CDR3 is TGTGCCAGCAGTTTGGCTAGCGGGGGCTTTGAGGAGCAGTACTTC.

The chain employs TRBV10-3 and TRBJ2-7; 10 bases map to TRBD1. CDR3 length equals 15 residues. Germline-derived CDR1 and CDR2 are ENHRY and SYGVKD. The junction had 6 bases not matched to a gene; V was cut back by 3 bases and J by 4 bases. The CDR3 spells CAISDPGQGLYEQYF. The CDR3 DNA reads TGTGCCATCAGTGACCCGGGACAGGGGTTGTACGAGCAGTACTTC.

The chain recombines TRBV30 with TRBJ2-4, with D possibly being TRBD2 (5 bases). Germline values: CDR1 GTSNPN, CDR2 SVGIG (reference sequence). The CDR3 covers 15 residues. The V and J ends lost 2 bases and 0 bases respectively, with 11 bases between them. The CDR3 region is CAWSSRGLAKNIQYF. The CDR3, as DNA: TGTGCCTGGAGTTCCAGAGGACTAGCCAAAAACATTCAGTACTTC.

The genes are TRBV15 and TRBJ1-6, with 7 bases matching TRBD1. CDR1 and CDR2 from the germline V gene are LNHNV and YYDKDF (reference sequence). With V trimmed by 5 bases and J by 0 bases, 7 bases remained unmatched. The CDR3 extends over 17 amino acids. The CDR3 DNA is TGTGCCACCAGCGAGTGGGGACAGAACTCCTATAATTCACCCCTCCACTTT. It is translated as CATSEWGQNSYNSPLHF.

The chain is built from TRBV30 and TRBJ2-7, with 8 bases fitting TRBD1. The CDR3 contains 14 residues. V lost 3 bases, J lost 3 bases, and 7 bases stayed unmatched. Germline CDR1 reads GTSNPN; CDR2 reads SVGIG (reference sequence). DNA for the CDR3: TGTGCCTGGAGCCAAACCGACAGGGGCTACGAGCAGTACTTC. Its protein product is CAWSQTDRGYEQYF.

The J gene is TRBJ2-2, the V gene TRBV11-3; possible D gene TRBD1, 5 bases. Germline CDR1 reads SGHNT; CDR2 reads YENEEA. V shed 6 bases and J shed 4 bases, with 18 bases lying between them. The CDR3 sequence is 16 residues long. The CDR3, as DNA: TGTGCCAGCAGGATTGTTGGGGCAGGCAGCACCGGGGAGCTGTTTTTT. Its translation: CASRIVGAGSTGELFF.

The chain employs TRBV5-1 and TRBJ1-6, with D possibly being TRBD1 (5 bases). CDR1 is SGHRS and CDR2 is YFSETQ in the germline V gene. This CDR3 spans 15 amino acids. V was shortened by 6 bases and J by 7 bases, with 17 bases between the two germline ends. In DNA, the CDR3 is TGCGCCAGCACCGGGAGGCGGGACGGAAATTCACCCCTCCACTTT. Protein sequence: CASTGRRDGNSPLHF.

The chain links TRBV19 to TRBJ1-2, with a possible D match to TRBD1 (6 bases). The germline V gene has CDR1 LNHDA and CDR2 SQIVND (reference sequence). Trimming removed 9 bases at V and 3 bases at J, with 17 bases between. The length of the CDR3 is 14 residues. The CDR3 protein is CASRGTGTDYGYTF. CDR3 bases: TGTGCCAGCCGGGGAACAGGGACGGACTATGGCTACACCTTC. Full variable domain (outside the CDR3, taken from reference TRBV19 and TRBJ1-2): DGGITQSPKYLFRKEGQNVTLSCEQNLNHDAMYWYRQDPGQGLRLIYYSQIVNDFQKGDIAEGYSVSREKKESFPLTVTSAQKNPTAFYLCASRGTGTDYGYTFGSGTRLTVV.

The chain joins TRBV13 to TRBJ1-1, with no clear D. CDR1 is PRHDT, CDR2 FYEKMQ, per germline (reference sequence). V was cut by 0 bases and J by 1 base, with 6 bases left in between. The CDR3 has 14 residues. As DNA, the CDR3 is TGTGCCAGCAGCTTAGGGGGAGCGAACACTGAAGCTTTCTTT. The encoded protein is CASSLGGANTEAFF.

The gene calls are TRBV6-5 and TRBJ1-6; maybe TRBD1 (6 bases). V was cut by 2 bases and J by 10 bases, with 18 bases left in between. The CDR3 is made up of 16 amino acids. CDR1 and CDR2 from the germline V gene are MNHEY and SVGAGI. CDR3 in DNA: TGTGCCAGCAGTTACCCGACAGCCAGGGGTAGCTCACCCCTCCACTTT. Protein: CASSYPTARGSSPLHF.

V and J are TRBV27 and TRBJ1-4; TRBD1 matches 7 bases. This CDR3 comprises 16 residues. Trimming at V came to 3 bases and at J to 5 bases, leaving 9 bases not matched to a gene. CDR1 is MNHEY and CDR2 is SMNVEV in the germline V gene (reference sequence). CDR3 sequence: CASSFTGQVRNEKLFF. Written as DNA, the CDR3 is TGTGCCAGCAGTTTCACCGGACAGGTTAGGAATGAAAAACTGTTTTTT.

V gene TRBV7-2 combines with J gene TRBJ1-3, with 10 nucleotides matching TRBD1. The junction had 0 bases not matched to a gene; V was cut back by 3 bases and J by 4 bases. CDR1 SGHTA and CDR2 FQGNSA come from the germline V gene. The CDR3 length is 14 residues. The CDR3 loop reads CASSLDRGGNTIYF. CDR3 coding DNA: TGTGCCAGCAGCTTGGACAGGGGGGGAAACACCATATATTTT.

The J gene is TRBJ2-3, the V gene TRBV5-1; D remains ambiguous. V lost 9 bases and J 0 bases, leaving 14 bases between the germline ends. This CDR3 spans 14 amino acids. Germline CDR1 SGHRS, CDR2 YFSETQ. As DNA, the CDR3 is TGCGCCACACAGAAAGGCCTGAGCACAGATACGCAGTATTTT. This codes for CATQKGLSTDTQYF.

The rearrangement links TRBV5-1 to TRBJ1-2; the D is unclear. CDR1 and CDR2 from the germline V gene are SGHRS and YFSETQ. The V gene lost 0 bases and the J gene lost 3 bases, with 9 bases spanning the gap. The CDR3 extends over 14 amino acids. CDR3 amino acids: CASSLAPRDYGYTF. The CDR3 nucleotides are TGCGCCAGCAGCTTGGCCCCGAGGGACTATGGCTACACCTTC.

The chain employs TRBV5-1 and TRBJ2-1, with D tentatively TRBD2 (6 bases). Trimming removed 4 bases from V and 5 bases from J, with 13 bases in between. CDR3 size: 14 residues. Germline loops: CDR1 SGHRS, CDR2 YFSETQ. The CDR3 protein is CASSERTTDNEQFF. DNA of the CDR3: TGCGCCAGCAGCGAGCGGACTACTGACAATGAGCAGTTCTTC. The variable domain in full, completed from reference TRBV5-1 and TRBJ2-1, reads KAGVTQTPRYLIKTRGQQVTLSCSPISGHRSVSWYQQTPGQGLQFLFEYFSETQRNKGNFPGRFSGRQFSNSRSEMNVSTLELGDSALYLCASSERTTDNEQFFGPGTRLTVL.

This chain joins TRBV7-9 and TRBJ2-5; 8 bases agree with TRBD1. Germline V gene lookup returns CDR1 SEHNR and CDR2 FQNEAQ (reference sequence). J lost 5 bases, V lost 3 bases, and 17 bases had no gene match. The CDR3 contains 18 residues. Here the CDR3 reads CASSLTDRVVVEMETQYF. CDR3 DNA sequence: TGTGCCAGCAGCTTGACGGACAGGGTGGTAGTGGAAATGGAGACCCAGTACTTC.

The chain employs TRBV29-1 and TRBJ2-7; D remains ambiguous. The germline V gene has CDR1 SQVTM and CDR2 ANQGSEA. This CDR3 region has 11 residues. Trimming took off 7 bases at V and 4 bases at J, with 11 bases between the two ends. This CDR3 reads CSATMAYEQYF. The CDR3 nucleotides read TGCAGCGCCACTATGGCGTACGAGCAGTACTTC.

The chain uses TRBV7-9 and TRBJ2-1; 11 bases match TRBD2. Unmatched junction bases numbered 5, after V lost 1 base and J lost 0 bases. CDR3 size: 18 residues. In germline, CDR1 is SEHNR, CDR2 FQNEAQ (reference sequence). The CDR3 DNA reads TGTGCCAGCAGCTTAGGACTAGCGGGATCTTACTCCTACAATGAGCAGTTCTTC. This codes for CASSLGLAGSYSYNEQFF.

J is TRBJ2-1 and V is TRBV15, with D possibly matching TRBD2 (5 bases). V was clipped by 0 bases and J by 7 bases, with 10 bases between them. The CDR3 is made up of 14 amino acids. Germline V CDR1 and CDR2: LNHNV, YYDKDF (reference sequence). CDR3 sequence reads: CATSRDIARNEQFF. The CDR3 DNA follows: TGTGCCACCAGCAGAGACATAGCGCGGAATGAGCAGTTCTTC.

V gene TRBV1 combines with J gene TRBJ1-2. TRBV1 is noted as a pseudogene. CDR3 length: 20 residues. CDR3 coding DNA: TGCACCAGCAGCCCCGGAAAAAAAGGAAGGACGGGGGTTTTTAACTATGGCTACACCTTC. Residues: CTSSPGKKGRTGVFNYGYTF.

The rearrangement joins TRBV27 to TRBJ2-5; TRBD2 is a possible D gene (7 bases). V was trimmed by 2 bases and J by 5 bases, leaving 12 bases between them. The CDR3 covers 14 residues. Looked up from germline, CDR1 is MNHEY and CDR2 is SMNVEV (reference sequence). CDR3 loop: CASSLLGGLETQYF. CDR3 DNA: TGTGCCAGCAGTTTACTGGGGGGGCTTGAGACCCAGTACTTC.

The rearrangement uses TRBV9 and TRBJ2-7, with 7 bases fitting TRBD1. After removal of 2 bases from V and 2 bases from J, the junction contained 4 bases not matched to a gene. Germline loops: CDR1 SGDLS, CDR2 YYNGEE. The CDR3 consists of 14 residues. The CDR3 sequence is CASSVGTDTYEQYF. CDR3 DNA sequence: TGTGCCAGCAGCGTTGGGACAGATACCTACGAGCAGTACTTC. Full variable domain (rest looked up from reference TRBV9 and TRBJ2-7): DSGVTQTPKHLITATGQRVTLRCSPRSGDLSVYWYQQSLDQGLQFLIQYYNGEERAKGNILERFSAQQFPDLHSELNLSSLELGDSALYFCASSVGTDTYEQYFGPGTRLTVT.